This T cell receptor beta chain was identified during a study of T cells in Graves' hyperthyroidism and ophthalmopathy. Study context: Blood was drawn when the patient was first diagnosed and still untreated.

Amplification targeted TCR beta CDR3 regions from RNA transcripts. Carried out on the TCR CDR3, a first-round RT-PCR used the HTBI primer set. TCRdb re-derived calls from the multiplex PCR reads in MiXCR, one entry per CDR3 protein. The data show roughly 300,000 distinct CDR3 sequences, roughly 13% seen once. Fresh peripheral blood, approximately 10 ml, yielded the PBMCs. The length of the CDR3 is 13 residues. Trimming took 5 bases from V and 3 from J, leaving 10 bases between them. Germline CDR1 is LNHDA and CDR2 is SQIVND (reference sequence). The table lists this clonotype with a few counts. This receptor was obtained from a woman under 40 with Graves' hyperthyroidism. This chain uses TRBV19 with TRBJ1-1; D gene unclear. Sequences were obtained from blood. The DNA for the CDR3 is TGTGCCAGTAGTTCGGTTTTGGACACTGAAGCTTTCTTT. Amino acid sequence: CASSSVLDTEAFF.